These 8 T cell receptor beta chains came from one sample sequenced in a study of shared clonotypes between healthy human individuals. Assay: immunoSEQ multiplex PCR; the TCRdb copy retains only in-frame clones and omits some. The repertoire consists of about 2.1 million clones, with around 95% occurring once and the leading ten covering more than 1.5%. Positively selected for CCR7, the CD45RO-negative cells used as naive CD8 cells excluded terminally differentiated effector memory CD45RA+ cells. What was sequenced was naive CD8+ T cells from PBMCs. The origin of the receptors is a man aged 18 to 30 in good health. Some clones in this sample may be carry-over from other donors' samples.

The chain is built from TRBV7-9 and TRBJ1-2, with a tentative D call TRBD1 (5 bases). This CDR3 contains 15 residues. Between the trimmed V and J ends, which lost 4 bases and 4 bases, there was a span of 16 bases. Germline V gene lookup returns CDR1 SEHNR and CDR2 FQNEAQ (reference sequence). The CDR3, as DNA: TGTGCCAGCAGCTCCACGACGGACACCCTCTATGGCTACACCTTC. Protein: CASSSTTDTLYGYTF.

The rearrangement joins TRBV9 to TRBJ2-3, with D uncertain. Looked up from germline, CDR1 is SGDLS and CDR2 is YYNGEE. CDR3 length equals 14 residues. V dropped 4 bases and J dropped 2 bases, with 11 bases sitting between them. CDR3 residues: CASSPRAATDTQYF. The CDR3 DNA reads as TGTGCCAGCAGCCCCCGGGCCGCCACAGATACGCAGTATTTT.

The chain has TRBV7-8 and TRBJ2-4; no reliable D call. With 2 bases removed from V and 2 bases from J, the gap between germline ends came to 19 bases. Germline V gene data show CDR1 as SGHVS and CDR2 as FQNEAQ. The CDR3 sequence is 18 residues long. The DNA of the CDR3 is TGTGCCAGCAGCTTAAACCCCTGGTCTAGGAGAACCAAAAACATTCAGTACTTC. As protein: CASSLNPWSRRTKNIQYF.

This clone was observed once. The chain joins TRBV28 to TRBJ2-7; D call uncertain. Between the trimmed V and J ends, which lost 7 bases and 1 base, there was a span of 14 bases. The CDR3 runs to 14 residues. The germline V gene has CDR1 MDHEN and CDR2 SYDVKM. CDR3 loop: CASTTFLVSYEQYF. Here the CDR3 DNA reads TGTGCCAGCACCACCTTCTTAGTGTCCTACGAGCAGTACTTC.

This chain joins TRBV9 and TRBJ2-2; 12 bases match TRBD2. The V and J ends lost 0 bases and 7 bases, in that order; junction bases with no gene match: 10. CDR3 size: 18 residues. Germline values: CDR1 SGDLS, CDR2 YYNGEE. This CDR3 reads CASSVVASGRAGDGELFF. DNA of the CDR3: TGTGCCAGCAGCGTAGTGGCTAGCGGGAGGGCCGGTGACGGGGAGCTGTTTTTT.

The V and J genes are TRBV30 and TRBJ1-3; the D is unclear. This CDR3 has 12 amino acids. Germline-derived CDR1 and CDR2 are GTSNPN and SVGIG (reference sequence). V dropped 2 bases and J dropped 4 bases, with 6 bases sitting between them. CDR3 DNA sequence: TGTGCCTGGAGTTTGATAGGAAACACCATATATTTT. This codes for CAWSLIGNTIYF.

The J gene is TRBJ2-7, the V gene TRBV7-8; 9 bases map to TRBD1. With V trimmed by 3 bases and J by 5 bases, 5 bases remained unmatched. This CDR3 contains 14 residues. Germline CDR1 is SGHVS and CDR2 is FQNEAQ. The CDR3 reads CASSFRDRVHEQYF. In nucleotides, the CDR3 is TGTGCCAGCAGCTTCCGGGACAGGGTCCACGAGCAGTACTTC.

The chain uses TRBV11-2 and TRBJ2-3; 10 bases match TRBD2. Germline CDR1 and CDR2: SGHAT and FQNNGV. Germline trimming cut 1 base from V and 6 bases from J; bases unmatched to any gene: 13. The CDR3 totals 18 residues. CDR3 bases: TGTGCCAGCAGCTTAGTCTCAAAGGTCCTAGCGGGAGAGGATACGCAGTATTTT. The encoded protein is CASSLVSKVLAGEDTQYF.